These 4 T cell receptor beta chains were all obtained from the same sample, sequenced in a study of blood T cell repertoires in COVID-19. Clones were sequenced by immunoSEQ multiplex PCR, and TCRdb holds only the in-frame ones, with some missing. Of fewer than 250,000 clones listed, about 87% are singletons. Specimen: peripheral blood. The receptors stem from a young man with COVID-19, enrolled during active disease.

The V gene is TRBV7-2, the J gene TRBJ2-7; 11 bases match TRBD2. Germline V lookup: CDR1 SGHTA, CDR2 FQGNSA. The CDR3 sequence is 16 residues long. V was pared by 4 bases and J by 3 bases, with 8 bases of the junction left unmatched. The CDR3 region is CASSYGTSGSFYEQYF. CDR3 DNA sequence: TGTGCCAGCAGCTACGGAACTAGCGGGAGTTTCTACGAGCAGTACTTC.

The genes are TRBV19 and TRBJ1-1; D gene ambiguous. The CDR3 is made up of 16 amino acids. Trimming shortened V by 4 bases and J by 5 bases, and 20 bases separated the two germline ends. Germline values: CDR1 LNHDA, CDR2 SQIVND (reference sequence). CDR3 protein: CASSTSGSPRGTEAFF. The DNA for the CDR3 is TGTGCCAGTAGTACCTCGGGGAGTCCCCGGGGAACTGAAGCTTTCTTT.

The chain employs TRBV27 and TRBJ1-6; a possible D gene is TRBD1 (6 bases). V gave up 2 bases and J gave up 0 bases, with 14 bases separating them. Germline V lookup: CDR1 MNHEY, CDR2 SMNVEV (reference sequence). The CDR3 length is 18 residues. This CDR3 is CASSLGGQPSSYNSPLHF. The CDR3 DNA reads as TGTGCCAGCAGTTTAGGAGGACAGCCTAGCTCCTATAATTCACCCCTCCACTTT.

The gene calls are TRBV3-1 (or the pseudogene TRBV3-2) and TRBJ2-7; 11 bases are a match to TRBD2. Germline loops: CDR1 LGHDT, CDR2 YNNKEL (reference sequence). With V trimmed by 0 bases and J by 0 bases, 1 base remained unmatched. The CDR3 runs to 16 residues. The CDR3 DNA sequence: TGTGCCAGCAGCCAAGATCTAGCGGGAGGCTCCTACGAGCAGTACTTC. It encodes CASSQDLAGGSYEQYF.